A few counts support the clone carrying this T cell receptor (beta chain). Its target is unknown. This sequence may be a read error, since a much larger clone differs from it by one base. The CDR3 does not close with the conserved phenylalanine or tryptophan, likely indicating a read error. This specimen comes from a study of T cells in Graves' hyperthyroidism and ophthalmopathy. Using RNA transcripts as the source, TCR beta CDR3 regions were amplified. TCR CDR3 underwent first-round RT-PCR with the HTBI primer set. TCRdb re-called the multiplex PCR reads through MiXCR, storing one row per CDR3 protein. The sample holds roughly 640,000 distinct CDR3 sequences, around 15% seen once. Findings and caveats of the study: In validation, the model predicted ophthalmopathy. These predictions came a median roughly 7.1 months before onset.

This CDR3 region has 16 residues. Germline CDR1 SNHLY, CDR2 FYNNEI. V shed 2 bases and J 1 base; nucleotides not matched to a gene: 5. The source material was blood. V gene TRBV2 combines with J gene TRBJ2-5; TRBD2 agrees at 9 bases. The clonotype comes from a woman between 40 and 55 years old with Graves' ophthalmopathy. CDR3: CASSESPSGTQETQYL. Here the CDR3 DNA reads TGTGCCAGCAGTGAATCGCCTAGCGGGACCCAAGAGACCCAGTACCTC.